These 11 T cell receptor beta chains were sequenced from one sample in a study of chronic HIV infection and antiretroviral therapy. MiXCR, applied by TCRdb to the 5' RACE reads, yields one record per CDR3 protein. The sample yields approximately 30,000 distinct CDR3 sequences, 7.5% to 10% seen once. Sequencing was carried out using peripheral blood. All receptors derive from an adult who had HIV and had not received antiretroviral therapy, or was an uninfected healthy control (not recorded which).

This clonotype came up a few times. The V gene is TRBV7-2, the J gene TRBJ2-3; D gene ambiguous. In germline, CDR1 is SGHTA, CDR2 FQGNSA. CDR3 length: 12 residues. V gave up 3 bases and J gave up 4 bases, with 5 bases separating them. CDR3 sequence: CASSFRADTQYF. CDR3 bases: TGTGCCAGCAGCTTCCGTGCAGATACGCAGTATTTT.

This clonotype was seen more than once but under ten times. The V call is TRBV29-1, the J call TRBJ1-2; possible D gene TRBD1, 5 bases. Trimming stripped 6 bases from V and 4 bases from J, with 15 bases between. Germline V gene sequence: CDR1 SQVTM, CDR2 ANQGSEA. The CDR3 sequence is 13 residues long. The CDR3 DNA follows: TGCAGCGTCGAGCTGACAGACTTCTATGGCTACACCTTC. This encodes CSVELTDFYGYTF.

This clonotype was seen repeatedly, ten times or more. The chain couples TRBV5-1 to TRBJ1-2; 7 bases agree with TRBD1. The CDR3 is 12 residues long. Germline CDR1 reads SGHRS; CDR2 reads YFSETQ. The J segment lost 2 bases and the V segment lost 7 bases, leaving 2 bases of the junction unmatched. The CDR3 nucleotides are TGCGCCAGCTCCAGGGGGAACTATGGCTACACCTTC. Translated: CASSRGNYGYTF.

This clonotype has ten or more counts. The V and J genes are TRBV4-1 and TRBJ2-7; D is perhaps TRBD1 or TRBD2 (5 bases each). The CDR3 contains 16 residues. The germline V and J ends were trimmed by 0 bases and 0 bases, with 12 bases remaining between them. Germline V gives CDR1 MGHRA, CDR2 YSYEKL. The CDR3 region has the DNA TGCGCCAGCAGCCAAGATCGGGCCGGGGCCTCCTACGAGCAGTACTTC. This codes for CASSQDRAGASYEQYF.

This clonotype was counted ten times or more. This sequence joins TRBV28 and TRBJ2-1; TRBD2 agrees at 14 bases. Per the germline V gene, CDR1 is MDHEN and CDR2 is SYDVKM. The CDR3 is 15 amino acids. The ends lost 6 bases at V and 7 bases at J; junction bases unmatched: 5. Here the CDR3 DNA reads TGTGCCAGCAGGCAGGGGACTAGCGGGAGTAATGAGCAGTTCTTC. Amino acids: CASRQGTSGSNEQFF.

This clonotype showed up just a few times. V is TRBV4-3 and J is TRBJ1-6; D not certain. Trimming stripped 0 bases from V and 6 bases from J, with 3 bases between. This CDR3 spans 13 amino acids. CDR1 and CDR2 from the germline V gene are LGHNA and YSLEER. CDR3 DNA: TGCGCCAGCAGCCAAGAATCTAATTCACCCCTCCACTTT. Encoded protein: CASSQESNSPLHF.

The genes are TRBV20-1 and TRBJ2-5; no clear D gene. The V gene's germline CDR1 is DFQATT and CDR2 SNEGSKA (reference sequence). Trimming left V 2 bases short and J 10 bases short, with 11 bases between. CDR3 size: 11 residues. In nucleotides, the CDR3 is TGCAGTGCTAGAACTGACTTACTCCAGTACTTC. Translated, it gives CSARTDLLQYF.

At least ten counts were recorded for this clonotype. The chain links TRBV29-1 to TRBJ1-1; 10 bases match TRBD1. This CDR3 has 15 amino acids. Looked up from germline, CDR1 is SQVTM and CDR2 is ANQGSEA. V lost 7 bases to trimming and J lost 3 bases; unmatched junction nucleotides: 11. CDR3 sequence reads: CSALNRDRGYTEAFF. The CDR3 nucleotides are TGCAGCGCTCTAAACCGGGACAGGGGCTACACTGAAGCTTTCTTT.

Turning to this clonotype: Germline is not matched at one junction end, which may reflect a read error. This chain's CDR3 is CVSSPNFNEQYF. CDR3 DNA sequence: TGTGTCAGCAGCCCAAACTTTAACGAGCAGTACTTC. V usage is TRBV11-1 and J usage is TRBJ2-7; D is unclear. This CDR3 has 12 amino acids. Germline CDR1 SGHAT, CDR2 FQDESV (reference sequence).

This clonotype was counted between two and nine times. V gene TRBV7-6 combines with J gene TRBJ1-1; D remains ambiguous. CDR1 and CDR2 from the germline V gene are SGHVS and FNYEAQ. V was shortened by 4 bases and J by 1 base, with 7 bases between the two germline ends. The CDR3 sequence is 13 residues long. The CDR3 spells CASSSRKNTEAFF. DNA for the CDR3: TGTGCCAGCAGCTCAAGAAAGAACACTGAAGCTTTCTTT. Full variable domain (rest looked up from reference TRBV7-6 and TRBJ1-1): GAGVSQSPRYKVTKRGQDVALRCDPISGHVSLYWYRQALGQGPEFLTYFNYEAQQDKSGLPNDRFSAERPEGSISTLTIQRTEQRDSAMYRCASSSRKNTEAFFGQGTRLTVV.

In this sample, this clonotype turned up many times. The chain has TRBV12-3 or TRBV12-4 and TRBJ1-4; D is uncertain. This CDR3 contains 14 residues. Trimming left V 6 bases short and J 1 base short, with 9 bases between. DNA of the CDR3: TGTGCCAGCAGATCGAGGTTAACTAATGAAAAACTGTTTTTT. Its translation is CASRSRLTNEKLFF.